The text below deals with one T cell receptor (beta chain). Researchers amplified the TCR beta CDR3 regions from RNA transcripts. Carried out on the TCR CDR3, a first-round RT-PCR used the HTBI primer set. TCRdb re-called the multiplex PCR reads with MiXCR, one entry per CDR3 protein. The data contain around 800,000 distinct CDR3 sequences, over 35% of them seen just once; the ten biggest clones take up 7.5% to 9.5%. The data stem from a study of T cells in Graves' hyperthyroidism and ophthalmopathy. The authors took PBMCs from roughly 9.3 ml fresh peripheral blood. The CDR3 covers 18 residues. The V gene end was trimmed by 0 bases and the J gene end by 2 bases; junction bases not matched to a gene: 9. CDR1 and CDR2 from the germline V gene are SGHDN and FVKESK.

The sequencing sample was made of blood. The chain has TRBV14 and TRBJ2-5; 10 nucleotides agree with TRBD2. The origin of this receptor is a man between 18 and 35 years old with Graves' hyperthyroidism. This CDR3 is CASSQDRGLAGAQETQYF. In DNA, the CDR3 is TGTGCCAGCAGCCAAGATAGGGGGCTAGCGGGAGCGCAAGAGACCCAGTACTTC.